This passage covers 12 T cell receptor beta chains from one sample sequenced in a study of T cells after yellow fever vaccination. One entry per CDR3 protein results from TCRdb running MiXCR on the 5' RACE reads. The table includes around 300,000 distinct CDR3 sequences, around 4.3% detected once. This material consisted of PBMCs, taken 15 days after the yellow fever booster vaccination. These receptors were collected from a man aged 18 to 29 who received the YFV17D yellow fever vaccine.

Ten or more counts support this clonotype. This chain joins TRBV4-1 and TRBJ2-3; TRBD2 might be the D (5 bases). In germline, CDR1 is MGHRA, CDR2 YSYEKL. V shed 5 bases and J shed 4 bases, with 7 bases lying between them. The CDR3 loop spans 12 amino acids. The CDR3 here is CASSGSPDTQYF. CDR3 nucleotide sequence: TGCGCCAGCAGCGGGAGTCCAGATACGCAGTATTTT.

This clonotype has at least ten counts. The rearrangement joins TRBV6-2 or TRBV6-3 to TRBJ1-5, with 9 bases identical to TRBD1. This CDR3 spans 15 amino acids. Germline V lookup: CDR1 MNHEY, CDR2 SVGEGT. Trimming took 1 base from V and 4 from J; bases not matched to a gene: 2. CDR3 sequence reads: CASSYFGTGNQPQHF. The CDR3 bases are TGTGCCAGCAGTTACTTCGGGACAGGGAATCAGCCCCAGCATTTT.

This clonotype was counted at least ten times. The J gene is TRBJ2-3, the V gene TRBV12-3 or TRBV12-4; D perhaps matches TRBD2 (6 bases). CDR3 length equals 16 residues. The V and J ends lost 5 bases and 5 bases respectively, with 20 bases between them. The CDR3 DNA is TGTGCCAGCAGTCCCCCTCTAAGCGGGCGGGTAGATACGCAGTATTTT. Amino acids: CASSPPLSGRVDTQYF.

As to this clonotype: A much larger clonotype is one base distant, so this may be a read error. The chain recombines TRBV7-9 with TRBJ2-1, with a tentative D call TRBD1 (5 bases). From germline, CDR1 is SEHNR and CDR2 FQNEAQ (reference sequence). The CDR3 runs 16 residues. CDR3 nucleotides: TGTGCCAGCAGCCCGCCGCAGGGAAGTTCCTACAATAAGCAGTTCTTC. Translation: CASSPPQGSSYNKQFF. Full variable domain (outside the CDR3, taken from reference TRBV7-9 and TRBJ2-1): DTGVSQNPRHKITKRGQNVTFRCDPISEHNRLYWYRQTLGQGPEFLTYFQNEAQLEKSRLLSDRFSAERPKGSFSTLEIQRTEQGDSAMYLCASSPPQGSSYNKQFFGPGTRLTVL.

Many counts were recorded for this clonotype. V and J are TRBV7-3 and TRBJ2-2; D is ambiguous. Trimming pared 6 bases from V and 3 bases from J, leaving 8 bases between. The CDR3 loop spans 13 amino acids. The germline gives CDR1 SGHTA, CDR2 FQGTGA. CDR3 loop: CASSSSYTGELFF. CDR3 sequence (DNA): TGTGCCAGCAGTTCGAGCTACACCGGGGAGCTGTTTTTT.

The rearrangement joins TRBV4-3 to TRBJ1-2; possible D gene TRBD1, 6 bases. This CDR3 is 15 amino acids long. V was shortened by 1 base and J by 3 bases, with 12 bases between the two germline ends. Per the germline V gene, CDR1 is LGHNA and CDR2 is YSLEER. The CDR3 coding sequence is TGCGCCAGCAGCCAAGTGGGGGGCAGGGACTATGGCTACACCTTC. Its protein is CASSQVGGRDYGYTF.

This clonotype was found many times. This sequence joins TRBV29-1 and TRBJ2-5, with D hard to call. Germline V gene sequence: CDR1 SQVTM, CDR2 ANQGSEA. The CDR3 contains 16 residues. Trimming took 6 bases from V and 2 from J, leaving 22 bases between them. The CDR3 DNA is TGCAGCGTACGAAGGTCGGTCTTGATTGGGCAAGAGACCCAGTACTTC. Translation: CSVRRSVLIGQETQYF.

This clonotype was detected ten times or more. The chain recombines TRBV2 with TRBJ2-7; D is possibly TRBD1 (5 bases). Trimming pared 7 bases from V and 5 bases from J, leaving 15 bases between. Germline CDR1 is SNHLY and CDR2 is FYNNEI. This CDR3 has 13 amino acids. The CDR3 DNA reads as TGTGCCAGCAACCAGGGAAAATTCCACGAGCAGTACGTC. This encodes CASNQGKFHEQYV.

In this sample, this clonotype turned up a few times. The rearrangement joins TRBV5-1 to TRBJ2-7; D tentatively reads TRBD1 or TRBD2 (5 bases each). This CDR3 contains 16 residues. Germline-derived CDR1 and CDR2 are SGHRS and YFSETQ. V lost 0 bases, J lost 7 bases, and 20 bases lay in between. CDR3 loop: CASSLGDAAASGEQYF. CDR3 DNA: TGCGCCAGCAGCTTGGGGGACGCTGCGGCTTCGGGGGAGCAGTACTTC. Variable domain in full (rest from reference TRBV5-1 and TRBJ2-7): KAGVTQTPRYLIKTRGQQVTLSCSPISGHRSVSWYQQTPGQGLQFLFEYFSETQRNKGNFPGRFSGRQFSNSRSEMNVSTLELGDSALYLCASSLGDAAASGEQYFGPGTRLTVT.

This clonotype was recorded many times. This chain links TRBV5-1 with TRBJ2-7; possibly TRBD1 or TRBD2 for D (5 bases each). Trimming took off 6 bases at V and 2 bases at J, with 15 bases between the two ends. This CDR3 is 14 amino acids long. The germline V gene encodes CDR1 SGHRS and CDR2 YFSETQ. This chain's CDR3 is CASMARDGPYEQYV. CDR3 DNA: TGCGCCAGCATGGCCCGGGACGGGCCCTACGAGCAGTACGTC.

The rearrangement joins TRBV5-4 to TRBJ2-5; perhaps TRBD2 as D (6 bases). The germline V gene has CDR1 SGHNT and CDR2 YYREEE (reference sequence). V shed 7 bases and J shed 3 bases, with 19 bases lying between them. The CDR3 spans 15 residues. The CDR3: CASWRVGRAEETQYF. The CDR3, as DNA: TGTGCCAGCTGGAGGGTCGGTCGGGCGGAAGAGACCCAGTACTTC.

Many counts were recorded for this clonotype. The chain couples TRBV29-1 to TRBJ2-7, with a tentative D call TRBD1 (6 bases). CDR1 and CDR2 (germline): SQVTM, ANQGSEA. The CDR3 length is 14 residues. V was trimmed by 4 bases and J by 3 bases, leaving 16 bases between them. CDR3 sequence (DNA): TGCAGCGTTGCATTTGGGACAATAATCTACGAGCAGTACTTC. This sequence encodes CSVAFGTIIYEQYF.